This note documents a single T cell receptor beta chain sequence. Its specificity is unknown. The data were taken from a study of vaccination and CD4 T cells after COVID-19. Study context: The convalescent population consisted of six males and four females, two of whom were of Hispanic ethnicity.

Trimming stripped 4 bases from V and 5 bases from J, with 17 bases between. CDR1 and CDR2 (germline): KGHSH, LQKENI. The CDR3 extends over 15 amino acids. Sequencing of DNA taken from cultured CD4+ T cells relied on the Oncomine TCR Beta short-read assay. TCRdb re-analysed the PCR reads in MiXCR, keeping a single row per CDR3 protein. Altogether approximately 11,000 distinct CDR3 sequences are present, 38% being singletons, with the ten largest covering 23%. Broader study findings: Spike mono-reactive clones accounted for 304 of the 307 vaccine-specific clones found in convalescent patients.

Treatment given: approximately 10-day PBMC culture with coronavirus spike peptide pools or control peptides (ViraFEST assay). This sequence originates from a human donor with COVID-19. The specimen was cultured CD4+ T cells from blood. The rearrangement uses TRBV18 and TRBJ2-5; possible D gene TRBD1, 6 bases. The CDR3 DNA follows: TGTGCCAGCTCACGGAATGGTGGGGGCCAGGAGACCCAGTACTTC. Protein product: CASSRNGGGQETQYF.